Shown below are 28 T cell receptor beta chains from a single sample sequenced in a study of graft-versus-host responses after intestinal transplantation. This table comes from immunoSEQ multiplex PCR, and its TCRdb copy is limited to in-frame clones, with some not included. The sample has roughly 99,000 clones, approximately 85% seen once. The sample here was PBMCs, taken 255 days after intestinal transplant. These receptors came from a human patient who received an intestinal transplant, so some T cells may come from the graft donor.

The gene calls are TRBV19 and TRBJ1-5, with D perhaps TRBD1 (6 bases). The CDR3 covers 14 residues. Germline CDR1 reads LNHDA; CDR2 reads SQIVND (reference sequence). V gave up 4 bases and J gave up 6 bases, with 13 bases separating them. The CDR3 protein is CASSRQGLGQPQHF. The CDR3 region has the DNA TGTGCCAGTAGTAGGCAGGGGTTAGGTCAGCCCCAGCATTTT.

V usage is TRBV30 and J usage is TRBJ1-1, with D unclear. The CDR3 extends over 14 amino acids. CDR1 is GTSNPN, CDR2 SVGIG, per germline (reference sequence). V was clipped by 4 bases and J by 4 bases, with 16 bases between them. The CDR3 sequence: CAWNLAALVTEAFF. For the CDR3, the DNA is TGTGCCTGGAATTTAGCGGCCCTAGTCACTGAAGCTTTCTTT.

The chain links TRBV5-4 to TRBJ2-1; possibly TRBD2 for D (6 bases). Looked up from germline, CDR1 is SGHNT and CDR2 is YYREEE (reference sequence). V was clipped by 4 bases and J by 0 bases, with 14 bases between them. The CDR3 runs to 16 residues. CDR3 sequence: CASSKGTPSSYNEQFF. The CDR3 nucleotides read TGTGCCAGCAGCAAAGGGACTCCGAGCTCCTACAATGAGCAGTTCTTC.

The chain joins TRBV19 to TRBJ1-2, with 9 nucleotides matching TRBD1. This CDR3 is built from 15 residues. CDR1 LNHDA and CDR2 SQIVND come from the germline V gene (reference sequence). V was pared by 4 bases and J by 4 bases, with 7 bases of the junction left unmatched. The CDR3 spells CASSTSGQGRYGYTF. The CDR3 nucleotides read TGTGCCAGTAGTACCTCGGGACAGGGACGCTATGGCTACACCTTC.

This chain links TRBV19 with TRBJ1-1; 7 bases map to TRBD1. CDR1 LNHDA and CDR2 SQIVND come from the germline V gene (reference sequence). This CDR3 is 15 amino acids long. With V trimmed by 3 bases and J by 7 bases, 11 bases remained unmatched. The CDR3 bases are TGTGCCAGTAGTATCGGAGGTAGGGGGCAAGGTGAAGCTTTCTTT. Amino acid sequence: CASSIGGRGQGEAFF.

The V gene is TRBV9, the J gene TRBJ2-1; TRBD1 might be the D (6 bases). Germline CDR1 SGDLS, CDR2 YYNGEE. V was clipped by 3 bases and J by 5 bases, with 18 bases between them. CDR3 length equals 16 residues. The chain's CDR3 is CASSGPDSTNHNEQFF. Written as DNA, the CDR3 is TGTGCCAGCAGCGGACCGGACAGCACGAACCACAATGAGCAGTTCTTC.

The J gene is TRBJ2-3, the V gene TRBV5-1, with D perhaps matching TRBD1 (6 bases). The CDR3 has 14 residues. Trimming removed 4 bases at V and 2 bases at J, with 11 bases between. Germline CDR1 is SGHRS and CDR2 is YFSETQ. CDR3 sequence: CASSPGQSTDTQYF. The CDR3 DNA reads TGCGCCAGCAGCCCTGGACAGTCCACAGATACGCAGTATTTT.

CDR3 sequence: CASQDQGTGELFF. CDR3 nucleotides: TGTGCCAGCCAGGATCAAGGAACCGGGGAGCTGTTTTTT. This chain uses TRBV25-1 with TRBJ2-2, with no clear D. The CDR3 has 13 residues. Trimming shortened V by 8 bases and J by 5 bases, and 12 bases separated the two germline ends. Germline V CDR1 and CDR2: MGHDK, SYGVNS.

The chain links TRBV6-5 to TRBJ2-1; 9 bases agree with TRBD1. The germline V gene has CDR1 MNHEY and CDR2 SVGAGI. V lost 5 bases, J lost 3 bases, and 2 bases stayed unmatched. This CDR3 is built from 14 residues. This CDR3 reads CASSETGGYNEQFF. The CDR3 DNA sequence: TGTGCCAGCAGTGAGACAGGGGGCTACAATGAGCAGTTCTTC.

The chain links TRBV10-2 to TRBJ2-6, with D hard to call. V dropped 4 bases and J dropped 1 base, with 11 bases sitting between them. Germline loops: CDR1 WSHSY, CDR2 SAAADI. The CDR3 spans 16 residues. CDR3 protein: CASSAARFSGANVLTF. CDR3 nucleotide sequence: TGCGCCAGCAGTGCCGCGAGGTTTTCTGGGGCCAACGTCCTGACTTTC.

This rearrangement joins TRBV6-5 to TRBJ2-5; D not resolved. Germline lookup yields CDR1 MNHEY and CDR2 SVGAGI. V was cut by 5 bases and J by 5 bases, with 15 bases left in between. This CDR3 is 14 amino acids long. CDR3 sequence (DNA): TGTGCCAGCAGTACCGCCTCTCTTAGGGAGACCCAGTACTTC. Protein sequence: CASSTASLRETQYF.

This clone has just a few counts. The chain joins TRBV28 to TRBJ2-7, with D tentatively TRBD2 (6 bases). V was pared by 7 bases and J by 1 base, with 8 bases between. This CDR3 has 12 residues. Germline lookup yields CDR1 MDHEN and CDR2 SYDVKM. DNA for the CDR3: TGTGCCAGCAATGCGGGATCCTACGAGCAGTACGTC. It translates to CASNAGSYEQYV.

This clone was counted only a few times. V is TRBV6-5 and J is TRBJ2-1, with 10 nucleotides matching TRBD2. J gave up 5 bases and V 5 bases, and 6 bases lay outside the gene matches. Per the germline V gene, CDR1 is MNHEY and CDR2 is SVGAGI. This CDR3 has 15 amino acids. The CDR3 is CASSPSGSGNNEQFF. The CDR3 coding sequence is TGTGCCAGCAGTCCTAGCGGGAGTGGGAACAATGAGCAGTTCTTC.

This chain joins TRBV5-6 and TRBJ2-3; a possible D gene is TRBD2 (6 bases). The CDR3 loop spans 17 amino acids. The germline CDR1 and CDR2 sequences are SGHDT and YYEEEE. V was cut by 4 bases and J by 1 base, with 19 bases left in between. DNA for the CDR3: TGTGCCAGCAGCATCGGACCAAGGGACTCAGGCACAGATACGCAGTATTTT. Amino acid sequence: CASSIGPRDSGTDTQYF.

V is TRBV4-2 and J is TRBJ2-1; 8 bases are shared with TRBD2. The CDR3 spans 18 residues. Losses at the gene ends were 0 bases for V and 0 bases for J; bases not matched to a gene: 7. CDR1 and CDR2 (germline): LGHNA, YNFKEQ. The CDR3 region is CASSQDHSREGSYNEQFF. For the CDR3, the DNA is TGTGCCAGCAGCCAAGATCATTCCCGGGAGGGCTCCTACAATGAGCAGTTCTTC.

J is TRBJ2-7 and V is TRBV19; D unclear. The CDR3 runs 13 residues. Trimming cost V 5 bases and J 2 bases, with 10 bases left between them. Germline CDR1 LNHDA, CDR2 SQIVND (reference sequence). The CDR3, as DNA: TGTGCCAGTAGTCTATCGGGCCCCTACGAGCAGTACGTC. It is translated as CASSLSGPYEQYV.

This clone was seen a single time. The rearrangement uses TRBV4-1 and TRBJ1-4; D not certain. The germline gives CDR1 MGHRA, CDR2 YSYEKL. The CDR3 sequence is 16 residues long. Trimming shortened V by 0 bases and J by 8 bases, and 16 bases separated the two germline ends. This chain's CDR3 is CASSQEILGHREKLFF. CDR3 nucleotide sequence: TGCGCCAGCAGCCAAGAAATTCTCGGTCACCGGGAAAAACTGTTTTTT.

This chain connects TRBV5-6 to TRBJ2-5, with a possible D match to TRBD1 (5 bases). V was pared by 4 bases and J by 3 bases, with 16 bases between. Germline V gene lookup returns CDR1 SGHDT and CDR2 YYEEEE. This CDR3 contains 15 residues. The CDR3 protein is CASSLSVTAKETQYF. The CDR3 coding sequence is TGTGCCAGCAGCCTCTCCGTGACAGCTAAAGAGACCCAGTACTTC.

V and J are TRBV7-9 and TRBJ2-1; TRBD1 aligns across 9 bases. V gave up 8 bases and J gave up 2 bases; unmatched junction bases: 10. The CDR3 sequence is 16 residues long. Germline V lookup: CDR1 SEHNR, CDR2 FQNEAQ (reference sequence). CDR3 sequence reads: CASGYTGGEAYNEQFF. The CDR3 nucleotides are TGTGCCAGCGGATACACAGGGGGCGAGGCCTACAATGAGCAGTTCTTC.

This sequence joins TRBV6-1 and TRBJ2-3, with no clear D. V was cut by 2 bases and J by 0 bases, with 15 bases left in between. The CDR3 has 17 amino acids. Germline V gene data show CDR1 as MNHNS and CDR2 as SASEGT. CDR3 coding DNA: TGTGCCAGCAGTGAAAATTCGGGCTACCTAAGCACAGATACGCAGTATTTT. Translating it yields CASSENSGYLSTDTQYF.

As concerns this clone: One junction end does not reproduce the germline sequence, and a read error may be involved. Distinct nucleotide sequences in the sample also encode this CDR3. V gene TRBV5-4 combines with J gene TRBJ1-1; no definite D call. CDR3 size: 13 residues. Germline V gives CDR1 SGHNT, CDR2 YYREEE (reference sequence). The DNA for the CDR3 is TGTGCCAGCAGCTTGGCGGGGAACACCGAAGCTTTCTTT. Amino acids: CASSLAGNTEAFF.

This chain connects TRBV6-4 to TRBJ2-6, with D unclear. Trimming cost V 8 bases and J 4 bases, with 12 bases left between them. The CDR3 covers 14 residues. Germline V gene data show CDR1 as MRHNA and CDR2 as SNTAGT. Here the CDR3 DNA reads TGTGCCAGCGGGCCGTCTTCCGGGGCCAACGTCCTGACTTTC. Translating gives CASGPSSGANVLTF.

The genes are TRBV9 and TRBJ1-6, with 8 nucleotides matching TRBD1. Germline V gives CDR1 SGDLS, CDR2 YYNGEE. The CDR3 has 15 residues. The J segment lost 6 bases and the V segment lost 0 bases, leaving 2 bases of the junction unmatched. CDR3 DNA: TGTGCCAGCAGCGTAGGACAGGGGTTTAATTCACCCCTCCACTTT. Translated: CASSVGQGFNSPLHF.

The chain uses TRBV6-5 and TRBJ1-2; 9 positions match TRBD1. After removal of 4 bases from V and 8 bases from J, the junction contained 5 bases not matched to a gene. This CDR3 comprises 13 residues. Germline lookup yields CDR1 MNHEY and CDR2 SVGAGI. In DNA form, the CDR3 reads TGTGCCAGCAGTTCCGGGACAGGGAAGGGCTACACCTTC. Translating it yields CASSSGTGKGYTF.

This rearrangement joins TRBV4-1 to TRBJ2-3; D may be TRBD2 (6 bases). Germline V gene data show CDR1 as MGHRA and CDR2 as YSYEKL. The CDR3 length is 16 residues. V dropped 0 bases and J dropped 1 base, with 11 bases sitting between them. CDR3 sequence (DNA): TGCGCCAGCAGCCAAGAACCGTCGGGGGGCACAGATACGCAGTATTTT. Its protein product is CASSQEPSGGTDTQYF.

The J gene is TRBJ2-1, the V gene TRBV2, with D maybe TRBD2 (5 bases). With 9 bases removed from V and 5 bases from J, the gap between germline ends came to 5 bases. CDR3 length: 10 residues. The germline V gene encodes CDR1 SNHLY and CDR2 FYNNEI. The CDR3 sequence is CARTNNEQFF. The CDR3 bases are TGTGCCAGGACTAACAATGAGCAGTTCTTC.

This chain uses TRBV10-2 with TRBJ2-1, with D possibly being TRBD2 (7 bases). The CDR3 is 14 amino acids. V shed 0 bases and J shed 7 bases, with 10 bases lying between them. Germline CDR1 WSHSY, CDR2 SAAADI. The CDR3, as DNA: TGCGCCAGCAGTGAGTCGGGGGGGCCGAATGAGCAGTTCTTC. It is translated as CASSESGGPNEQFF.

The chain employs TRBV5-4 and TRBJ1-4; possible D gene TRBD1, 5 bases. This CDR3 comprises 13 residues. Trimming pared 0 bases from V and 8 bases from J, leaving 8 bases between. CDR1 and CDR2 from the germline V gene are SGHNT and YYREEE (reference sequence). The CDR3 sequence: CASSLAGSEKLFF. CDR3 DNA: TGTGCCAGCAGCTTGGCAGGGTCCGAAAAACTGTTTTTT. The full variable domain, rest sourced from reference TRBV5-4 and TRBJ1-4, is ETGVTQSPTHLIKTRGQQVTLRCSSQSGHNTVSWYQQALGQGPQFIFQYYREEENGRGNFPPRFSGLQFPNYSSELNVNALELDDSALYLCASSLAGSEKLFFGSGTQLSVL.